Sequencing of this TCR beta chain was carried out in a study of shared clonotypes between healthy human individuals. Profiling relied on immunoSEQ multiplex PCR, and the TCRdb table lists in-frame clones only, not all of them. Counted here are nearly 1 million clones, 76% occurring once; the ten biggest clones make up about 1.5%. This CDR3 is 16 amino acids long. Germline V gene sequence: CDR1 SGHAT, CDR2 FQNNGV. V was pared by 5 bases and J by 2 bases, with 6 bases of the junction left unmatched. This TCR came from a man between 18 and 35 years old in good health. The sample taken for sequencing was memory CD4+ T cells sorted from blood. Specified subset: CD45RA-negative fraction. The chain links TRBV11-2 to TRBJ1-3, with 10 positions matching TRBD1. CDR3 nucleotides: TGTGCCAGCAGCCTCGGACAGGGGGGAGCTGGAAACACCATATATTTT. This sequence encodes CASSLGQGGAGNTIYF.